A single sample is the source of the 9 T cell receptor beta chains below, sequenced in a study of T cells after yellow fever vaccination. TCRdb fed the 5' RACE reads into MiXCR, producing one record per CDR3 protein. The sample includes 500,000 to 650,000 distinct CDR3 sequences, 9% to 15% of them seen just once. Sequenced here: PBMCs, sampled on the day of the yellow fever booster vaccination. The source of these receptors is a man aged 25-45 years who received the YFV17D yellow fever vaccine.

This rearrangement joins TRBV20-1 to TRBJ2-7; possibly TRBD2 for D (8 bases). The germline gives CDR1 DFQATT, CDR2 SNEGSKA (reference sequence). CDR3 length: 14 residues. Trimming pared 3 bases from V and 2 bases from J, leaving 14 bases between. CDR3 nucleotides: TGCAGTGCTAGTAGCGGGACAGCAACCTACGAGCAGTACTTC. This translates into CSASSGTATYEQYF.

The chain employs TRBV20-1 and TRBJ2-3; 10 bases are a match to TRBD2. The V gene's germline CDR1 is DFQATT and CDR2 SNEGSKA (reference sequence). V was pared by 0 bases and J by 0 bases, with 3 bases of the junction left unmatched. There are 16 residues in the CDR3. The DNA of the CDR3 is TGCAGTGCTAGAGATACTAGCGGGGAGAGCACAGATACGCAGTATTTT. Translation gives CSARDTSGESTDTQYF.

V usage is TRBV18 and J usage is TRBJ2-7; 7 bases map to TRBD1. The germline V gene has CDR1 KGHSH and CDR2 LQKENI. Trimming removed 5 bases from V and 3 bases from J; junction bases left unmatched: 10. The CDR3 covers 15 residues. CDR3 in DNA: TGTGCCAGCTCAACCGGGACAGTAACCTTCTACGAGCAGTACTTC. Translation gives CASSTGTVTFYEQYF.

There are a few counts of this clonotype. This CDR3 reads CASSTPAAGYQETQYF. For the CDR3, the DNA is TGTGCCAGCAGTACGCCAGCGGCCGGGTACCAAGAGACCCAGTACTTC. The rearrangement uses TRBV28 and TRBJ2-5, with D possibly being TRBD2 (5 bases). The CDR3 consists of 16 residues. Looked up from germline, CDR1 is MDHEN and CDR2 is SYDVKM. V gave up 5 bases and J gave up 0 bases, with 16 bases separating them.

The chain carries TRBV7-9 and TRBJ1-4; D uncertain. Trimming removed 3 bases at V and 3 bases at J, with 5 bases between. The length of the CDR3 is 13 residues. Germline V gene sequence: CDR1 SEHNR, CDR2 FQNEAQ (reference sequence). The CDR3 DNA is TGTGCCAGCAGCTTCGTGGCTAATGAAAAACTGTTTTTT. As protein: CASSFVANEKLFF.

The DNA for the CDR3 is TGTGCCAGCAGTTTAAGACCGACAATGAACACTGAAGCTTTCTTT. Amino acid sequence: CASSLRPTMNTEAFF. This sequence joins TRBV12-3 or TRBV12-4 and TRBJ1-1; D unclear. The CDR3 extends over 15 amino acids. V dropped 2 bases and J dropped 0 bases, with 10 bases sitting between them.

The chain employs TRBV28 and TRBJ2-1; 7 bases fit TRBD1. Germline CDR1 and CDR2: MDHEN and SYDVKM. Trimming removed 5 bases from V and 9 bases from J; junction bases left unmatched: 10. The CDR3 consists of 14 residues. This CDR3 reads CASSLGRGRVEQFF. CDR3 DNA sequence: TGTGCCAGCAGTCTGGGTAGGGGGCGTGTTGAGCAGTTCTTC.

This chain joins TRBV29-1 and TRBJ2-1; 9 positions match TRBD2. CDR1 is SQVTM, CDR2 ANQGSEA, per germline. CDR3 length: 16 amino acids. J gave up 6 bases and V 4 bases, and 13 bases lay outside the gene matches. CDR3 bases: TGCAGCGTTGGGGGCGGGAGGGTAGGGGCGGGCAATGAGCAGTTCTTC. It is translated as CSVGGGRVGAGNEQFF.

This chain uses TRBV11-2 with TRBJ2-7; TRBD1 or TRBD2 may be the D gene (5 bases each). Per germline, CDR1 SGHAT and CDR2 FQNNGV. There are 13 residues in the CDR3. V was shortened by 5 bases and J by 6 bases, with 14 bases between the two germline ends. The CDR3 region has the DNA TGTGCCAGCAGCACCGACCGGGGCGGCGAGCAGTACTTC. Its protein product is CASSTDRGGEQYF.